This T cell receptor beta chain originates from a study of blood T cell repertoires in COVID-19. Study as a whole: Italy, Spain and the United States were the sources of the convalescent and acute COVID-19 samples. The analysed material was cDNA or gDNA that came from T cells, B-cell-depleted T cells, or PBMCs.

Germline CDR1 SQVTM, CDR2 ANQGSEA. The CDR3 is made up of 12 amino acids. Trimming took off 1 base at V and 5 bases at J, with 8 bases between the two ends. Enrolled through a virtual design, the participants were between roughly 18 and 89 years of age and came from 24 US areas. Allocation to cohorts depended on clinical history reported by the participants. Generated by immunoSEQ multiplex PCR, the TCRdb table keeps only in-frame clones and is missing some. The sample shows about 250,000 clones, around nine tenths of them seen only once. The sequenced sample was PBMCs or T cells enriched from blood (not recorded which). This receptor was taken from a middle-aged man who had recovered from COVID-19. This chain uses TRBV29-1 with TRBJ2-5; a possible D gene is TRBD2 (5 bases). The CDR3 nucleotides are TGCAGCGTTGAAGGAGCGGCGGAGACCCAGTACTTC. Translating it yields CSVEGAAETQYF.